The clone carrying this TCR beta chain was counted many times. Its target is not known. This specimen comes from a study of T-cell memory formation after mild COVID-19. Overall study results and limits: While clones contracting from day 15 to 85 were balanced between CD4 and CD8, later expanders leaned CD4+. Contracting CD4+ clones lay largely in CM and EM, with CD8+ ones residing in EMRA. A subset of responding clones appeared in pre-infection memory, suggesting cross-reactive memory joined.

Using its own MiXCR run on the 5' RACE reads, TCRdb lists one record per CDR3 protein. The profile covers some 160,000 distinct CDR3 sequences, with over 10% appearing a single time and approximately 3.4% taken by the ten largest. There are 13 residues in the CDR3. Trimming took off 4 bases at V and 3 bases at J, with 9 bases between the two ends. The sequence derives from a man aged 18-30 years who had mild COVID-19 (a few samples of this study predate the infection). Cell type and time point are not known. This chain joins TRBV12-3 or TRBV12-4 and TRBJ1-1; no firm D call. Sequenced sample: PBMCs or a T cell subset sorted from them (not recorded which). CDR3 protein: CASSSLGDTEAFF. In DNA form, the CDR3 reads TGTGCCAGCAGTTCCCTCGGTGACACTGAAGCTTTCTTT.